This entry lists 21 T cell receptor beta chains sequenced from one sample in a study of T cells in Graves' hyperthyroidism and ophthalmopathy. RNA transcripts gave rise to amplified TCR beta CDR3 regions. HTBI primers were used for first-round RT-PCR of the TCR CDR3. MiXCR, applied by TCRdb to the multiplex PCR reads, yields one record per CDR3 protein. The sample includes some 570,000 distinct CDR3 sequences, around 14% of them seen just once. Material: blood. These receptors all stem from a young woman with Graves' ophthalmopathy.

This clonotype appeared many times. This rearrangement joins TRBV28 to TRBJ2-5, with 7 bases fitting TRBD1. The CDR3 consists of 14 residues. The germline gives CDR1 MDHEN, CDR2 SYDVKM. The junction had 8 bases not matched to a gene; V was cut back by 8 bases and J by 2 bases. Here the CDR3 reads CASGQWTGQETQYF. The CDR3 coding sequence is TGTGCCAGCGGACAATGGACAGGACAAGAGACCCAGTACTTC. The variable domain in full, completed from reference TRBV28 and TRBJ2-5, reads DVKVTQSSRYLVKRTGEKVFLECVQDMDHENMFWYRQDPGLGLRLIYFSYDVKMKEKGDIPEGYSVSREKKERFSLILESASTNQTSMYLCASGQWTGQETQYFGPGTRLLVL.

This clonotype was detected only once. Since the CDR3 does not end with the conserved phenylalanine or tryptophan, this likely comes from a read error. V and J are TRBV15 and TRBJ2-7; D is perhaps TRBD2 (6 bases). V lost 0 bases, J lost 0 bases, and 15 bases lay in between. Germline CDR1 LNHNV, CDR2 YYDKDF (reference sequence). CDR3 length: 17 amino acids. CDR3 loop: CATSRDVYGTGSYEQYL. CDR3 nucleotides: TGTGCCACCAGCAGAGATGTCTATGGGACTGGCTCCTACGAGCAGTACCTC.

CDR3 nucleotide sequence: TGTGCCAGCAACCCGACAGGGGCGGGCGGGGAGCTGTTTTTT. This gives the protein CASNPTGAGGELFF. This chain links TRBV2 with TRBJ2-2; 8 nucleotides match TRBD1. There are 14 residues in the CDR3. Per germline, CDR1 SNHLY and CDR2 FYNNEI. J gave up 7 bases and V 7 bases, and 8 bases lay outside the gene matches.

There are many counts of this clonotype. V and J are TRBV3-1 and TRBJ1-5; TRBD1 is a possible D gene (6 bases). CDR3 size: 16 residues. Trimming pared 1 base from V and 3 bases from J, leaving 13 bases between. CDR1 is LGHDT and CDR2 is YNNKEL in the germline V gene (reference sequence). CDR3 protein: CASSQGSVGANQPQHF. The CDR3 nucleotides are TGTGCCAGCAGCCAAGGCTCTGTGGGGGCCAATCAGCCCCAGCATTTT.

For this clonotype: The germline gene is not matched at one end of the junction; a read error may be the cause. The chain employs TRBV12-3 or TRBV12-4 and TRBJ2-1, with D unresolved. The CDR3 runs to 11 residues. CDR3: CASSLSHEQLF. The CDR3, as DNA: TGTGCCAGCAGTTTAAGCCATGAGCAGCTCTTC.

This clonotype was seen at least ten times. The V and J genes are TRBV12-3 or TRBV12-4 and TRBJ1-1; a weak D match, TRBD1 (5 bases). This CDR3 has 13 residues. V was clipped by 2 bases and J by 8 bases, with 12 bases between them. This chain's CDR3 is CASSLQTVKEAFF. The DNA of the CDR3 is TGTGCCAGCAGTTTACAGACAGTGAAAGAAGCTTTCTTT.

This clonotype was seen many times. This chain joins TRBV24-1 and TRBJ2-1, with 9 positions matching TRBD2. Germline-derived CDR1 and CDR2 are KGHDR and SFDVKD. J lost 1 base, V lost 6 bases, and 3 bases had no gene match. The CDR3 contains 15 residues. The CDR3 protein is CATSSAGGSYNEQFF. CDR3 in DNA: TGTGCCACCAGTAGCGCGGGAGGGTCCTACAATGAGCAGTTCTTC.

The sample holds many counts of this clonotype. The CDR3 DNA sequence: TGTGCCAGCAGCTTAGAAGGCGGGCGGGGGGTGAATATTCAGTACTTC. Encoded protein: CASSLEGGRGVNIQYF. This rearrangement joins TRBV11-2 to TRBJ2-4, with 8 positions matching TRBD2. Germline V gives CDR1 SGHAT, CDR2 FQNNGV. V shed 0 bases and J 10 bases; nucleotides not matched to a gene: 11. This CDR3 spans 16 amino acids.

In regard to this clonotype: A much larger clonotype is one base distant, so this may be a read error. The chain uses TRBV7-3 and TRBJ2-2, with TRBD2 matching over 7 bases. The CDR3 is 16 amino acids. Germline V CDR1 and CDR2: SGHTA, FQGTGA. With V trimmed by 4 bases and J by 7 bases, 12 bases remained unmatched. CDR3 coding DNA: TGTGCCAGCAGCTCGGTAGGACTAGATATCGGCGGGGAGCTGTTTTTT. It specifies CASSSVGLDIGGELFF.

The rearrangement links TRBV13 to TRBJ2-5, with 8 bases identical to TRBD1. CDR1 is PRHDT, CDR2 FYEKMQ, per germline (reference sequence). The CDR3 contains 14 residues. V lost 4 bases and J lost 5; bases outside the gene matches: 6. The CDR3 here is CASSSDREHETQYF. The CDR3 DNA is TGTGCCAGCAGCTCGGACAGGGAGCACGAGACCCAGTACTTC.

In this sample, this clonotype turned up many times. The chain is built from TRBV3-1 and TRBJ1-1; no definite D call. From germline, CDR1 is LGHDT and CDR2 YNNKEL (reference sequence). The CDR3 covers 13 residues. The germline V and J ends were trimmed by 6 bases and 0 bases, with 8 bases remaining between them. CDR3 in amino acids: CASRRSMNTEAFF. DNA of the CDR3: TGTGCCAGCAGAAGGAGCATGAACACTGAAGCTTTCTTT.

This clonotype was seen more than once but under ten times. The CDR3 is CASSYLQGDTMNTEAFF. The CDR3 nucleotides read TGTGCCAGCAGTTACCTACAGGGGGACACAATGAACACTGAAGCTTTCTTT. The chain uses TRBV6-2 or TRBV6-3 and TRBJ1-1, with 8 bases that match TRBD1. The CDR3 loop spans 17 amino acids. Germline values: CDR1 MNHEY, CDR2 SVGEGT. Trimming took 2 bases from V and 0 from J; bases not matched to a gene: 8.

This clonotype occurred many times. The chain combines TRBV7-2 with TRBJ1-5; maybe TRBD1 (5 bases). This CDR3 is built from 18 residues. Germline-derived CDR1 and CDR2 are SGHTA and FQGNSA. V shed 3 bases and J shed 0 bases, with 18 bases lying between them. The CDR3 here is CASSLGNRLDNSNQPQHF. Written as DNA, the CDR3 is TGTGCCAGCAGCTTGGGGAACAGGTTAGATAATAGCAATCAGCCCCAGCATTTT.

Many counts were recorded for this clonotype. The chain carries TRBV19 and TRBJ1-5; no definite D call. Per germline, CDR1 LNHDA and CDR2 SQIVND (reference sequence). Trimming cost V 9 bases and J 3 bases, with 12 bases left between them. CDR3 length: 13 amino acids. CDR3 amino acids: CASSPGLNQPQHF. The CDR3 nucleotides are TGTGCCAGCTCACCAGGTCTCAATCAGCCCCAGCATTTT.

V and J are TRBV19 and TRBJ1-5, with D hard to call. Trimming left V 0 bases short and J 0 bases short, with 15 bases between. Germline loops: CDR1 LNHDA, CDR2 SQIVND (reference sequence). The CDR3 loop spans 18 amino acids. The CDR3 region is CASSIEGPGSYSNQPQHF. The CDR3 DNA follows: TGTGCCAGTAGTATAGAAGGGCCTGGTAGTTATAGCAATCAGCCCCAGCATTTT.

The rearrangement joins TRBV5-1 to TRBJ1-3; 8 nucleotides align to TRBD1. CDR1 and CDR2 from the germline V gene are SGHRS and YFSETQ. V lost 3 bases to trimming and J lost 0 bases; unmatched junction nucleotides: 8. CDR3 length: 17 amino acids. CDR3 loop: CASSSRGQAFSGNTIYF. CDR3 DNA: TGCGCCAGCAGCTCCAGGGGACAGGCCTTCTCTGGAAACACCATATATTTT.

In its sample, this clonotype was seen many times. The chain is built from TRBV27 and TRBJ1-2; D call uncertain. The V end lost 5 bases, the J end lost 9 bases, and 16 bases lay between the germline ends. Per the germline V gene, CDR1 is MNHEY and CDR2 is SMNVEV (reference sequence). This CDR3 contains 13 residues. CDR3 sequence: CASSDTWGSSYTF. The CDR3 coding sequence is TGTGCCAGCAGTGATACGTGGGGTAGTAGCTACACCTTC.

This clonotype has only a few counts. The chain combines TRBV7-9 with TRBJ1-1; D not resolved. Trimming pared 1 base from V and 6 bases from J, leaving 12 bases between. Germline-derived CDR1 and CDR2 are SEHNR and FQNEAQ (reference sequence). The CDR3 covers 14 residues. CDR3 nucleotide sequence: TGTGCCAGCAGCTTAGGGCAGGTCGAGGCTGAAGCTTTCTTT. Protein: CASSLGQVEAEAFF.

CDR3 nucleotide sequence: TGTGCCAGCCCCCCTAGGTTGGGGACCGGGGAGCTGTTTTTT. This translates into CASPPRLGTGELFF. The chain employs TRBV18 and TRBJ2-2; D call uncertain. This CDR3 is 14 amino acids long. In germline, CDR1 is KGHSH, CDR2 LQKENI. Trimming removed 8 bases from V and 5 bases from J, with 15 bases in between.

V is TRBV7-9 and J is TRBJ2-1; tentatively, D is TRBD2 (6 bases). The ends were cut back, 4 bases at V and 8 bases at J, with 18 bases in the middle. Germline V gene sequence: CDR1 SEHNR, CDR2 FQNEAQ (reference sequence). The CDR3 is made up of 15 amino acids. In DNA, the CDR3 is TGTGCCAGCAGCTCTTCCGGGACTCTCAAAGATGAGCAGTTCTTC. It encodes CASSSSGTLKDEQFF.

This clonotype was detected only a few times. The rearrangement joins TRBV4-3 to TRBJ1-1; 8 bases fit TRBD1. CDR3 length equals 14 residues. J was trimmed by 5 bases and V by 4 bases; bases with no gene match: 6. Germline V CDR1 and CDR2: LGHNA, YSLEER. As DNA, the CDR3 is TGCGCCAGCAGCCCAAAACAGGGGGGGACTGAAGCTTTCTTT. As protein: CASSPKQGGTEAFF.